This TCR beta chain was sequenced in a study of human T cells and chemical hapten exposure. About the research overall: Patients additionally received therapeutic doses of diphenylcyclopropenone on the scalp once a week, and this continued throughout the roughly 25-week study.

There are many counts of this clonotype. Its antigen is not identified. Time point described: pre-sensitization, week 0. Treatment here: therapeutic diphenylcyclopropenone sensitization with weekly scalp DPC. Findings and caveats of the study: Compared with pre-sensitization or healthy control sets, expanded TCRs clustered more.

The trim removed 6 bases at V and 2 bases at J, leaving 5 bases unmatched. Germline V gives CDR1 SNHLY, CDR2 FYNNEI. The CDR3 is 14 residues long. How the authors handled the data: Per sample, the median was 95,638 TCRs, with values from around 24,000 to 710,000. TCRdb re-called the RACE reads through MiXCR, storing one row per CDR3 protein. For this entry, the V and J calls and clone size follow TCRdb and not the study's own pipeline. Of 62,000 or so distinct CDR3 sequences detected, 10% to 11% appear once; the ten largest clones hold 4.5% to 5.5%. The sample in question was whole blood, obtained in connection with sensitization to the hapten diphenylcyclopropenone (DPC). The J gene is TRBJ2-3, the V gene TRBV2; 7 bases map to TRBD2. This receptor was taken from a woman between 45 and 60 years old with alopecia areata. Some clones in this sample may be carry-over from other donors' samples. For the CDR3, the DNA is TGTGCCAGCAGGGGCGGGAGCAACACAGATACGCAGTATTTT. Amino acid sequence: CASRGGSNTDTQYF.